This T cell receptor beta chain was captured by sequencing in a study of blood T cell repertoires in COVID-19. Overall study context: T cells, B-cell-depleted T cells, or PBMCs supplied cDNA or gDNA.

V gave up 3 bases and J gave up 1 base, with 13 bases separating them. The CDR3 length is 15 residues. CDR1 LGHNA and CDR2 YNFKEQ come from the germline V gene. Authors' processing steps: Scientists estimated how many nucleated cells there were by amplifying reference gene primers. This table comes from immunoSEQ multiplex PCR, and its TCRdb copy is limited to in-frame clones, with some not included. V and J calls and clone size come straight from that table; D and trimming were deduced from the DNA. This repertoire shows about 180,000 clones, 85% to 90% found once; its top ten account for roughly 20%.

Specimen: peripheral blood. The source of this sequence is a person aged 65 to 79 with COVID-19, enrolled during active disease. This sequence joins TRBV4-2 and TRBJ2-7; possible D gene TRBD2, 6 bases. CDR3 sequence reads: CASSQEPGVSYEQYF. As DNA, the CDR3 is TGTGCCAGCAGCCAGGAGCCGGGGGTGTCCTACGAGCAGTACTTC.